The 9 T cell receptor delta chains below were found in one sample sequenced in a study of γδ T cells in repeated Plasmodium falciparum infection. TCRdb reapplied CATT to the multiplex PCR reads. The top ten clones hold around 25% of a sample with tens of thousands of delta-chain clones, more than 1.5% of them seen once. Bulk repertoires came from Vgamma9/Vdelta2+ or Vdelta2-negative gammadelta T cells flow-sorted from PBMC. The sequenced sample consisted of gamma-delta T cells from blood. The origin of the receptors is a pool of human donors (malaria-infected and uninfected, not separated).

This clone came up a few times. This DNA translates differently at residue 8 from the TCRdb protein, which is that of a much larger clone; a read error is likely, and the protein shown is the DNA's own translation. The chain is built from TRDV2 and TRDJ1, with TRDD3 matching 7 bases. The J gene, absent from TCRdb, was called here by matching the DNA to germline. CDR1 is GEAIGNYY, CDR2 EKD, per germline. The CDR3 runs to 17 residues. V trimming: 2 bases; J trimming: 2 bases; junction bases outside the gene matches: 13. CDR3 in amino acids: CACDSLGGPIRTDKLIF. The CDR3 nucleotides are TGTGCCTGTGACAGCCTGGGGGGCCCTATTAGGACCGATAAACTCATCTTT.

On this clone: The TCRdb protein comes from a much larger clone and disagrees with this DNA's translation at residue 5, likely due to a read error; the protein given here is derived from the DNA. This sequence joins TRDV2 and TRDJ1; 9 bases fit TRDD3. No J segment appears in TCRdb, so it was assigned here by matching the sequence to germline. Trimming took 3 bases from V and 0 from J; bases not matched to a gene: 22. Germline lookup yields CDR1 GEAIGNYY and CDR2 EKD. The CDR3 consists of 21 residues. The CDR3 loop is CACDSLVPTIVLGDHTDKLIF. The CDR3 nucleotides are TGTGCCTGTGACTCTCTTGTTCCTACTATCGTACTGGGGGACCACACCGATAAACTCATCTTT.

As regards this clone: With a far larger clone one base away, a read error is the likely cause. Other DNA sequences within the sample encode an identical CDR3. CDR3 amino acids: CAFYHHFSRARQTGDGWNTDKLIF. DNA for the CDR3: TGTGCCTTTTACCACCACTTTTCAAGGGCACGACAGACGGGGGATGGATGGAATACCGATAAACTCATCTTT. The gene calls are TRDV3 and TRDJ1, with 7 bases fitting TRDD3. Because TCRdb records no J gene, it was assigned here through a match of the DNA to germline. Germline CDR1 reads TVYSNPD; CDR2 reads GDNSRS (reference sequence). The CDR3 consists of 24 residues. Losses at the gene ends were 2 bases for V and 2 bases for J; bases not matched to a gene: 38.

This clone has a count of ten or more. Given a far larger clone just one base away, this is likely a sequencing read error. The same CDR3 arises from other DNA sequences in this sample as well. CDR3 protein: CASYMFPAYKLIF. Here the CDR3 DNA reads TGTGCCTCCTACATGTTTCCTGCCTACAAGCTCATCTTT. The rearrangement uses TRDV3 and TRDJ1; tentatively, D is TRDD2 (5 bases). Germline CDR1 is TVYSNPD and CDR2 is GDNSRS (reference sequence). The CDR3 runs to 13 residues. V was clipped by 4 bases and J by 11 bases, with 23 bases between them. Full variable domain (outside the CDR3, taken from reference TRDV3 and TRDJ1): CDKVTQSSPDQTVASGSEVVLLCTYDTVYSNPDLFWYRIRPDYSFQFVFYGDNSRSEGADFTQGRFSVKHILTQKAFHLVISPVRTEDSATYYCASYMFPAYKLIFGKGTRVTVEP.

This clone was detected a few times. The protein that TCRdb holds for this DNA derives from a much larger clone and differs from the translated DNA at residue 10, which likely indicates a read error; the protein shown here is translated from the DNA. The V and J genes are TRDV1 and TRDJ1, with 13 bases identical to TRDD3. Germline V lookup: CDR1 TSWWSYY, CDR2 QGS. This CDR3 is 22 amino acids long. The CDR3: CALGEPPGFTLGDTVRTDKLIF. In nucleotides, the CDR3 is TGTGCTCTTGGGGAACCCCCGGGATTCACACTGGGGGATACGGTTCGTACCGACAAACTCATCTTT.

This clone has a handful of counts. This likely stems from a read error, as it lies one base from a far larger clone. Other DNA sequences in this sample translate to the same CDR3. The chain links TRDV3 to TRDJ1, with 7 bases lining up with TRDD3. The J gene is absent in TCRdb and was assigned here via DNA matching to germline. The germline V gene encodes CDR1 TVYSNPD and CDR2 GDNSRS (reference sequence). The CDR3 runs to 13 residues. CDR3 sequence (DNA): TGCGCCTTAAGTCTCTGGGGGCCTCATAAACTCATCTTT. Its translation is CALSLWGPHKLIF.

Worth noting for this clone: TCRdb assigns this DNA the protein of a much larger clone, which departs from its translation at residue 3; this likely reflects a read error, and the protein shown comes from translating the DNA. The chain carries TRDV3 and TRDJ1, with 13 bases fitting TRDD3. TCRdb gives no J gene; it was assigned here by matching the DNA to germline. This CDR3 is built from 22 residues. Germline V gene lookup returns CDR1 TVYSNPD and CDR2 GDNSRS (reference sequence). The junction had 26 bases not matched to a gene; V was cut back by 4 bases and J by 0 bases. The CDR3 nucleotides are TGTGCCTCTTCTTCCTACGGCACCTTACTGGGGGATACGGTACCTCACACCGATAAACTCATCTTT. Its protein product is CASSSYGTLLGDTVPHTDKLIF.

In this sample, this clone turned up a few times. The TCRdb protein, from a much larger clone, departs from this DNA's translation at residue 8, likely by read error; the protein shown derives from the DNA. The rearrangement uses TRDV2 and TRDJ1; TRDD3 is a possible D gene (6 bases). Here the J gene came from matching the DNA to germline, since TCRdb omits it. Germline CDR1 reads GEAIGNYY; CDR2 reads EKD. V lost 0 bases and J lost 0, with 16 bases in between. The CDR3 is 17 residues long. As DNA, the CDR3 is TGTGCCTGTGACACCTTACTGGAGGGGGAGAACACCGATAAACTCATCTTT. Translated, it gives CACDTLLEGENTDKLIF.

This clone was counted only a few times. TCRdb pairs this DNA with a much larger clone's protein that differs at residue 13, likely a read error; the protein shown was translated from the DNA. The rearrangement uses TRDV1 and TRDJ1, with 9 bases matching TRDD3. The J gene, missing from TCRdb, was assigned here through DNA to germline matching. CDR3 length equals 22 residues. V was pared by 3 bases and J by 0 bases, with 23 bases of the junction left unmatched. Germline CDR1 and CDR2: TSWWSYY and QGS. The CDR3 DNA reads as TGTGCTCTTGGGGACAAACACCGTCGGGACTGGGGGACCCCTCCGTACACCGATAAACTCATCTTT. Translated: CALGDKHRRDWGTPPYTDKLIF.